The 19 T cell receptor beta chains in this list originate from one sample, sequenced in a study of T cell responses to AZD1222 COVID-19 vaccine. Generated by immunoSEQ multiplex PCR, the TCRdb table keeps only in-frame clones and is missing some. The repertoire consists of 180,000 or so clones, with 90% to 95% occurring once and the leading ten covering 1% to 1.5%. The specimen was peripheral blood, collected 28 days after the second AZD1222 dose. The receptors come from an adult who received the AZD1222 COVID-19 vaccine.

The gene calls are TRBV18 and TRBJ2-3; D remains ambiguous. Per germline, CDR1 KGHSH and CDR2 LQKENI. The V end was cut by 2 bases, the J end by 0 bases, with 12 bases between. This CDR3 is built from 16 residues. The CDR3: CASSPIFTPSTDTQYF. CDR3 bases: TGTGCCAGCTCACCAATATTCACCCCTAGCACAGATACGCAGTATTTT.

This clone was counted a single time. The J gene is TRBJ2-5, the V gene TRBV7-9; tentatively, D is TRBD2 (7 bases). The CDR3 extends over 15 amino acids. Germline-derived CDR1 and CDR2 are SEHNR and FQNEAQ (reference sequence). V shed 1 base and J shed 5 bases, with 14 bases lying between them. This CDR3 reads CASSLGGGAIETQYF. CDR3 nucleotide sequence: TGTGCCAGCAGCTTAGGAGGGGGGGCGATTGAGACCCAGTACTTC.

V gene TRBV18 combines with J gene TRBJ1-1; tentatively, D is TRBD1 (5 bases). Trimming cost V 0 bases and J 5 bases, with 13 bases left between them. Germline V gene sequence: CDR1 KGHSH, CDR2 LQKENI. CDR3 length equals 15 residues. The CDR3 loop is CASSPPGPFGTEAFF. The CDR3 coding sequence is TGTGCCAGCTCACCACCGGGACCCTTTGGGACTGAAGCTTTCTTT.

The rearrangement links TRBV6-6 to TRBJ2-7, with 8 bases identical to TRBD2. V lost 2 bases and J lost 5; bases outside the gene matches: 8. Germline CDR1 is MNHNY and CDR2 is SVGAGI (reference sequence). This CDR3 has 15 residues. CDR3 sequence: CASSYRGGRGDEQYF. The CDR3 nucleotides read TGTGCCAGCAGTTACCGGGGGGGGCGCGGCGACGAGCAGTACTTC.

The chain has TRBV12-3 or TRBV12-4 and TRBJ1-2; perhaps TRBD1 as D (6 bases). The CDR3 runs 13 residues. V lost 3 bases, J lost 8 bases, and 13 bases lay in between. The CDR3, as DNA: TGTGCCAGCAGTTTGGGGGCAGCGAGCGGCTACACCTTC. Its translation: CASSLGAASGYTF.

This chain joins TRBV13 and TRBJ1-2, with TRBD1 matching 8 bases. J was trimmed by 8 bases and V by 3 bases; bases with no gene match: 8. The CDR3 length is 14 residues. Germline loops: CDR1 PRHDT, CDR2 FYEKMQ (reference sequence). The chain's CDR3 is CASSFPGQGDGYTF. The CDR3 region has the DNA TGTGCCAGCAGCTTTCCCGGACAGGGTGACGGCTACACCTTC.

A single count supports this clone. The chain is built from TRBV6-5 and TRBJ1-2; TRBD1 is a possible D gene (6 bases). Germline assignment: CDR1 MNHEY and CDR2 SVGAGI. The CDR3 is made up of 14 amino acids. V was cut by 5 bases and J by 3 bases, with 13 bases left in between. CDR3 coding DNA: TGTGCCAGCAGTCGGACAGCCGGTTACTATGGCTACACCTTC. Encoded protein: CASSRTAGYYGYTF.

V is TRBV20-1 and J is TRBJ1-5; D not resolved. Germline CDR1 is DFQATT and CDR2 is SNEGSKA (reference sequence). The CDR3 length is 9 residues. Between the trimmed V and J ends, which lost 7 bases and 6 bases, there was a span of 4 bases. The CDR3 protein is CSVGQPQHF. CDR3 in DNA: TGCAGTGTTGGTCAGCCCCAGCATTTT.

This clone was seen a single time. The chain combines TRBV30 with TRBJ1-4; D is unresolved. CDR1 and CDR2 from the germline V gene are GTSNPN and SVGIG (reference sequence). Trimming cost V 1 base and J 10 bases, with 22 bases left between them. This CDR3 has 16 amino acids. In DNA, the CDR3 is TGTGCCTGGAGTGCCCCCCTCGTCGGAGGACGAGGAAAACTGTTTTTT. This sequence encodes CAWSAPLVGGRGKLFF.

This chain connects TRBV30 to TRBJ2-1, with D perhaps TRBD1 or TRBD2 (5 bases each). Germline V lookup: CDR1 GTSNPN, CDR2 SVGIG (reference sequence). The CDR3 extends over 18 amino acids. Trimming shortened V by 2 bases and J by 1 base, and 21 bases separated the two germline ends. CDR3 sequence: CAWSNEGIGKGSYNEQFF. In nucleotides, the CDR3 is TGTGCCTGGAGTAATGAGGGGATCGGAAAGGGTTCCTACAATGAGCAGTTCTTC.

The chain uses TRBV28 and TRBJ1-5, with 7 bases lining up with TRBD1. The V segment lost 3 bases and the J segment 0 bases; nucleotides outside the gene matches: 5. Germline CDR1 and CDR2: MDHEN and SYDVKM. The CDR3 contains 16 residues. The CDR3 protein is CASSFRGTDSNQPQHF. Here the CDR3 DNA reads TGTGCCAGCAGTTTTCGCGGGACAGATAGCAATCAGCCCCAGCATTTT.

There are a few counts of this clone. The J gene is TRBJ1-4, the V gene TRBV15; TRBD1 might be the D (6 bases). The V end lost 4 bases, the J end lost 2 bases, and 11 bases lay between the germline ends. Looked up from germline, CDR1 is LNHNV and CDR2 is YYDKDF (reference sequence). This CDR3 region has 15 residues. The CDR3 DNA is TGTGCCACCAGCATCGAAACAGGGACTAATGAAAAACTGTTTTTT. Translation: CATSIETGTNEKLFF.

V gene TRBV4-1 combines with J gene TRBJ2-6, with 13 bases that match TRBD2. Germline CDR1 and CDR2: MGHRA and YSYEKL. V lost 1 base to trimming and J lost 2 bases; unmatched junction nucleotides: 8. The CDR3 spans 20 residues. The CDR3 is CASSQGPWTSGGTGANVLTF. DNA for the CDR3: TGCGCCAGCAGCCAAGGCCCTTGGACTAGCGGGGGAACTGGGGCCAACGTCCTGACTTTC.

The chain links TRBV29-1 to TRBJ1-1, with 12 nucleotides matching TRBD1. There are 13 residues in the CDR3. V lost 5 bases to trimming and J lost 10 bases; unmatched junction nucleotides: 8. Germline-derived CDR1 and CDR2 are SQVTM and ANQGSEA. The chain's CDR3 is CSVNPGTGGRAFF. CDR3 sequence (DNA): TGCAGCGTTAATCCCGGGACAGGGGGCAGAGCTTTCTTT.

CDR3 DNA: TGTGCCAGCAGTGAAGCGCGTATCTGGGGGAGTGAAGCTTTCTTT. Encoded protein: CASSEARIWGSEAFF. This sequence joins TRBV2 and TRBJ1-1, with a tentative D call TRBD1 (5 bases). The CDR3 is 15 residues long. Germline-derived CDR1 and CDR2 are SNHLY and FYNNEI. Trimming took off 0 bases at V and 7 bases at J, with 15 bases between the two ends. Using reference TRBV2 and TRBJ1-1 for the parts outside the CDR3, the full variable domain is EPEVTQTPSHQVTQMGQEVILRCVPISNHLYFYWYRQILGQKVEFLVSFYNNEISEKSEIFDDQFSVERPDGSNFTLKIRSTKLEDSAMYFCASSEARIWGSEAFFGQGTRLTVV.

This rearrangement joins TRBV28 to TRBJ2-7; 12 bases are shared with TRBD1. Germline CDR1 is MDHEN and CDR2 is SYDVKM. J was trimmed by 7 bases and V by 6 bases; bases with no gene match: 10. The CDR3 loop spans 15 amino acids. CDR3 bases: TGTGCCAGCAGCCTGGGACAGGGGGCAACGTGGGAGCAGTACTTC. Its translation is CASSLGQGATWEQYF.

This chain joins TRBV7-2 and TRBJ2-7; the match to TRBD2 covers 11 bases. The J segment lost 11 bases and the V segment lost 2 bases, leaving 5 bases of the junction unmatched. Germline CDR1 SGHTA, CDR2 FQGNSA. This CDR3 spans 13 amino acids. The CDR3 bases are TGTGCCAGCAGCTTAATGCCTAGCGGGGGGAAGTACTTC. The encoded protein is CASSLMPSGGKYF.

V usage is TRBV6-5 and J usage is TRBJ1-6; tentative D call: TRBD1 (6 bases). V was pared by 0 bases and J by 7 bases, with 13 bases between. CDR3 length: 16 amino acids. Germline CDR1 MNHEY, CDR2 SVGAGI. DNA of the CDR3: TGTGCCAGCAGTTACTCGAGAGGGCAGGGGAATTCACCCCTCCACTTT. Translating it yields CASSYSRGQGNSPLHF.

A single count supports this clone. The CDR3 nucleotides read TGTGCCAGCAGCGGTACAGGGGCCACTGAAGCTTTCTTT. Translation: CASSGTGATEAFF. The chain links TRBV7-9 to TRBJ1-1, with 7 bases aligning to TRBD1. The CDR3 runs 13 residues. Unmatched junction bases numbered 4, after V lost 5 bases and J lost 4 bases. Germline V gene sequence: CDR1 SEHNR, CDR2 FQNEAQ (reference sequence).